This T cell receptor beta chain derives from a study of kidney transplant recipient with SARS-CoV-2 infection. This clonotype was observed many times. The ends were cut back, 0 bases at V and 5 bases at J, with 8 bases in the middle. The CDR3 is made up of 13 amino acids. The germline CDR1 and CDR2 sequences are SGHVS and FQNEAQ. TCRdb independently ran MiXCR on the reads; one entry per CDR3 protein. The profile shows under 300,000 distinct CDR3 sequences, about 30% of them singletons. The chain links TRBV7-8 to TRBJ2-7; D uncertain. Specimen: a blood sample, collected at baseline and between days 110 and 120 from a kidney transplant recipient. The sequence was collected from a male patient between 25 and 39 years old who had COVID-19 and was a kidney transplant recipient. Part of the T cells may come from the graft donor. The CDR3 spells CASSLAVLDEQYF. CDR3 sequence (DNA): TGTGCCAGCAGCTTAGCAGTATTGGACGAGCAGTACTTC.